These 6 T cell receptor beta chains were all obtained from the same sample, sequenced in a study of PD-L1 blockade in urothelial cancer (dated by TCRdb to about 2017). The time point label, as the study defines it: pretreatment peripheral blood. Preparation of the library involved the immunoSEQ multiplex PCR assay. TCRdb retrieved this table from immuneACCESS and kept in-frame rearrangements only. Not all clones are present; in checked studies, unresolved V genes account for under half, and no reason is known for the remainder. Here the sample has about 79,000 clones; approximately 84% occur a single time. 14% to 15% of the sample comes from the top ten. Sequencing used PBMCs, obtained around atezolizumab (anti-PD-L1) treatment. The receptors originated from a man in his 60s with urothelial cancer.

The DNA of the CDR3 is TGCAGCGTTGATTACACCCAAGAGACCCAGTACTTC. Translation gives CSVDYTQETQYF. The chain combines TRBV29-1 with TRBJ2-5; no reliable D call. CDR3 length: 12 amino acids. Germline-derived CDR1 and CDR2 are SQVTM and ANQGSEA. Trimming shortened V by 3 bases and J by 1 base, and 6 bases separated the two germline ends.

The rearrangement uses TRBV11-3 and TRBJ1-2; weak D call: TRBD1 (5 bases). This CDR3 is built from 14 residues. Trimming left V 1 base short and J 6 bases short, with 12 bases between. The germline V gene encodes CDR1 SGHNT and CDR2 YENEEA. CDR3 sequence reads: CASSLGRDPHGYTF. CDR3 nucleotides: TGTGCCAGCAGCTTAGGCAGGGATCCGCATGGCTACACCTTC.

CDR3 protein: CASSYERGSNQPQHF. CDR3 nucleotide sequence: TGTGCCAGCAGTTACGAACGGGGTAGCAATCAGCCCCAGCATTTT. The chain employs TRBV6-5 and TRBJ1-5; D not resolved. The V and J ends lost 2 bases and 0 bases respectively, with 8 bases between them. The germline V gene encodes CDR1 MNHEY and CDR2 SVGAGI. The length of the CDR3 is 15 residues.

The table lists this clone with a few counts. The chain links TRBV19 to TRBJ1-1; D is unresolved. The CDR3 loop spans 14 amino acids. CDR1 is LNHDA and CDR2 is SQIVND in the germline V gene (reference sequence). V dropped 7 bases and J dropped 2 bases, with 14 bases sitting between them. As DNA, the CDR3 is TGTGCCAGTAAAGTAGGAGGGAGTAACACTGAAGCTTTCTTT. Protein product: CASKVGGSNTEAFF.

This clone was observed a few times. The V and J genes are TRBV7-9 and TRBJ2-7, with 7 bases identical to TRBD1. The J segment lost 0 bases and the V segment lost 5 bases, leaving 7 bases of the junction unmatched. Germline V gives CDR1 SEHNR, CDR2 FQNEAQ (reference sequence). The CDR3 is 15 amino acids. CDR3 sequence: CASSQRDSFSYEQYF. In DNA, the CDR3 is TGTGCCAGCAGCCAACGGGACAGCTTCTCCTACGAGCAGTACTTC.

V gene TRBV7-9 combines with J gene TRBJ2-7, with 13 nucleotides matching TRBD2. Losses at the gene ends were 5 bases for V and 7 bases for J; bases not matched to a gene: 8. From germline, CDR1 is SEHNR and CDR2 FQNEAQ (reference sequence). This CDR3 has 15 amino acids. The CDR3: CASSPGTSGVWEQYF. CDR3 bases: TGTGCCAGCAGCCCCGGGACTAGCGGGGTTTGGGAGCAGTACTTC.